This passage covers 16 T cell receptor beta chains from one sample sequenced in a study of response to subunit inactivated influenza vaccine. TCRdb recomputed calls from the RT-PCR reads with MiXCR, one row per CDR3 protein. The sample holds around 570,000 distinct CDR3 sequences, roughly 12% seen once. These data also formed part of another study, on T cells expressing NK-cell markers. Turning to that study: TCR beta libraries carry UMIs added by 5'RACE template switching.

Specimen: PBMCs from blood, collected on the day of vaccination. The receptors stem from a man aged 50-60 years who received an inactivated influenza vaccine.

This clonotype has at least ten counts. V and J are TRBV12-3 or TRBV12-4 and TRBJ2-1; no definite D call. CDR3 length equals 12 residues. Trimming stripped 3 bases from V and 10 bases from J, with 10 bases between. The CDR3: CASSFNGGEQFF. The CDR3 DNA is TGTGCCAGCAGTTTCAATGGTGGAGAGCAGTTCTTC.

This clonotype turned up a few times. The genes are TRBV12-3 or TRBV12-4 and TRBJ2-7; D not certain. V lost 3 bases and J 2 bases, leaving 8 bases between the germline ends. This CDR3 has 13 residues. The DNA for the CDR3 is TGTGCCAGCAGTTTTACACCTGCCTACGAGCAGTACTTC. Its translation is CASSFTPAYEQYF.

The chain has TRBV9 and TRBJ2-3; 15 bases map to TRBD2. This CDR3 contains 15 residues. Germline CDR1 SGDLS, CDR2 YYNGEE. V was pared by 5 bases and J by 3 bases, with 1 base of the junction left unmatched. This CDR3 is CASSGTSGRTDTQYF. CDR3 nucleotides: TGTGCCAGCAGTGGGACTAGCGGGAGGACAGATACGCAGTATTTT.

This sequence joins TRBV7-6 and TRBJ2-5; D not certain. With 3 bases removed from V and 3 bases from J, the gap between germline ends came to 11 bases. Germline CDR1 SGHVS, CDR2 FNYEAQ. There are 14 residues in the CDR3. CDR3 bases: TGTGCCAGCAGCTTTGGGTTGCGAGAAGAGACCCAGTACTTC. The encoded protein is CASSFGLREETQYF.

CDR3 in DNA: TGTGCCATCAGATCGACTAGCGGGGGGAAAACGAACACCGGGGAGCTGTTTTTT. This translates into CAIRSTSGGKTNTGELFF. This chain uses TRBV10-3 with TRBJ2-2; 13 nucleotides agree with TRBD2. In germline, CDR1 is ENHRY, CDR2 SYGVKD. This CDR3 has 18 residues. Losses at the gene ends were 6 bases for V and 0 bases for J; bases not matched to a gene: 7.

The genes are TRBV20-1 and TRBJ2-1, with a tentative D call TRBD2 (6 bases). The CDR3 totals 15 residues. The germline V gene has CDR1 DFQATT and CDR2 SNEGSKA (reference sequence). The V end lost 0 bases, the J end lost 8 bases, and 17 bases lay between the germline ends. CDR3 protein: CSARDLDGRSDEQFF. CDR3 nucleotides: TGCAGTGCTAGAGATCTAGACGGGAGATCGGATGAGCAGTTCTTC.

This clonotype was recorded many times. The chain links TRBV15 to TRBJ2-1, with 10 bases that match TRBD2. Germline V gene sequence: CDR1 LNHNV, CDR2 YYDKDF (reference sequence). V trimming: 1 base; J trimming: 7 bases; junction bases outside the gene matches: 4. This CDR3 contains 15 residues. DNA of the CDR3: TGTGCCACCAGCAGAGCTAGCGGGAGTTCGAATGAGCAGTTCTTC. This translates into CATSRASGSSNEQFF.

The chain is built from TRBV28 and TRBJ2-5, with D tentatively TRBD1 (7 bases). Trimming pared 2 bases from V and 0 bases from J, leaving 22 bases between. This CDR3 comprises 19 residues. Looked up from germline, CDR1 is MDHEN and CDR2 is SYDVKM. The CDR3 DNA reads TGTGCCAGCAGTTTACTCCTGTTCCGGGGGACAGAGTACCAAGAGACCCAGTACTTC. Protein: CASSLLLFRGTEYQETQYF.

V is TRBV5-1 and J is TRBJ2-7; D possibly corresponds to TRBD1 (5 bases). V lost 2 bases and J 8 bases, leaving 20 bases between the germline ends. This CDR3 comprises 15 residues. Looked up from germline, CDR1 is SGHRS and CDR2 is YFSETQ. As DNA, the CDR3 is TGCGCCAGCAGCTTCTTGGGGCAACGAAGAGACCAGCAGTACTTC. This translates into CASSFLGQRRDQQYF.

There are a few counts of this clonotype. The chain is built from TRBV5-5 and TRBJ1-5; tentatively, D is TRBD1 (5 bases). CDR3 length: 15 amino acids. Between the trimmed V and J ends, which lost 2 bases and 3 bases, there was a span of 12 bases. CDR1 SGHKS and CDR2 YYEKEE come from the germline V gene (reference sequence). The CDR3 DNA follows: TGTGCCAGCAGCTTAACGGGACGGATCAATCAGCCCCAGCATTTT. Protein: CASSLTGRINQPQHF.

The sample holds a few counts of this clonotype. The J gene is TRBJ2-7, the V gene TRBV3-1; the match to TRBD1 covers 8 bases. Germline V gene sequence: CDR1 LGHDT, CDR2 YNNKEL (reference sequence). V shed 1 base, J shed 2 bases, and the junction held 7 bases outside the gene matches. The CDR3 is 16 residues long. CDR3 DNA sequence: TGTGCCAGCAGCCAAGGGACAGGGTTCTCCACCTACGAGCAGTACTTC. Translating it yields CASSQGTGFSTYEQYF.

The J gene is TRBJ2-4, the V gene TRBV14; D might be TRBD1 (6 bases). CDR3 size: 13 residues. Germline V gene lookup returns CDR1 SGHDN and CDR2 FVKESK. V was cut by 1 base and J by 6 bases, with 7 bases left in between. Here the CDR3 reads CASSQGTVNIQYF. In DNA form, the CDR3 reads TGTGCCAGCAGCCAAGGGACAGTAAACATTCAGTACTTC.

CDR3 residues: CASSVLDRDFLSTYYEQYF. Here the CDR3 DNA reads TGTGCCAGCAGCGTACTTGACCGGGACTTCCTCTCAACCTACTACGAGCAGTACTTC. The chain joins TRBV9 to TRBJ2-7; tentative D call: TRBD2 (6 bases). Deletions cut 1 base from V and 3 bases from J, with 26 bases between. Germline V gene data show CDR1 as SGDLS and CDR2 as YYNGEE. CDR3 size: 19 residues.

This clonotype has a count of ten or more. The chain links TRBV12-3 or TRBV12-4 to TRBJ1-5; possibly TRBD1 for D (5 bases). This CDR3 has 14 residues. V lost 5 bases to trimming and J lost 8 bases, with 16 bases between them. Here the CDR3 DNA reads TGTGCCAGCAGTCTTCGCCAGGGAGGCGAGCCCCAGCATTTT. It translates to CASSLRQGGEPQHF.

This clonotype came up many times. The chain links TRBV7-9 to TRBJ1-2; D is possibly TRBD1 (6 bases). Germline V gene sequence: CDR1 SEHNR, CDR2 FQNEAQ (reference sequence). The germline V and J ends were trimmed by 1 base and 5 bases, with 11 bases remaining between them. This CDR3 has 14 amino acids. CDR3: CASSLGTAKYGYTF. CDR3 coding DNA: TGTGCCAGCAGCTTAGGGACAGCGAAGTATGGCTACACCTTC.

In this sample, this clonotype turned up many times. V usage is TRBV4-3 and J usage is TRBJ2-3; 8 bases agree with TRBD2. Looked up from germline, CDR1 is LGHNA and CDR2 is YSLEER. The CDR3 loop spans 16 amino acids. Trimming cost V 0 bases and J 5 bases; bases outside gene matches: 7. CDR3 sequence reads: CASSQDLGGGIDTQYF. The CDR3 DNA is TGCGCCAGCAGCCAAGATCTGGGCGGGGGGATAGATACGCAGTATTTT.